The 31 T cell receptor beta chains given below trace back to one sample, sequenced in a study of T cell responses to AZD1222 COVID-19 vaccine. TCRdb keeps only in-frame clones here, not all; method: immunoSEQ multiplex PCR. The sample comprises roughly 110,000 clones, roughly 90% of which are singletons, and roughly 6.5% rests with the top ten. Sequencing was performed on peripheral blood, taken on day 0 of AZD1222 vaccination. The receptors stem from an adult in good health.

J is TRBJ1-6 and V is TRBV28; D is ambiguous. Germline V gives CDR1 MDHEN, CDR2 SYDVKM. This CDR3 comprises 15 residues. With 6 bases removed from V and 4 bases from J, the gap between germline ends came to 13 bases. In nucleotides, the CDR3 is TGTGCCAGCAGCCCGACAAGGGTATATAATTCACCCCTCCACTTT. Its translation: CASSPTRVYNSPLHF.

The rearrangement joins TRBV30 to TRBJ2-1; no reliable D call. Trimming removed 2 bases at V and 7 bases at J, with 24 bases between. Germline lookup yields CDR1 GTSNPN and CDR2 SVGIG (reference sequence). This CDR3 region has 17 residues. This CDR3 reads CAWSPRSDPRARNEQFF. The CDR3 DNA sequence: TGTGCCTGGAGTCCTCGTTCGGACCCAAGGGCTAGGAATGAGCAGTTCTTC.

The chain recombines TRBV18 with TRBJ1-4; 7 nucleotides match TRBD1. V dropped 4 bases and J dropped 5; count of bases not matched to a gene: 10. The CDR3 is made up of 16 amino acids. Germline values: CDR1 KGHSH, CDR2 LQKENI. The CDR3 DNA reads TGTGCCAGCTCACTTACCGGGACAGCAGCAAATGAAAAACTGTTTTTT. Encoded protein: CASSLTGTAANEKLFF.

The chain is built from TRBV7-2 and TRBJ1-5; TRBD1 aligns across 10 bases. Unmatched junction bases numbered 6, after V lost 4 bases and J lost 3 bases. CDR1 is SGHTA, CDR2 FQGNSA, per germline. The length of the CDR3 is 16 residues. For the CDR3, the DNA is TGTGCCAGCAGCTCCCGGGACAGGGGCTACAATCAGCCCCAGCATTTT. Its translation is CASSSRDRGYNQPQHF.

The CDR3 region is CAWSVGEREGDTQYF. The CDR3 DNA is TGTGCCTGGAGTGTCGGGGAAAGGGAGGGAGATACGCAGTATTTT. V is TRBV30 and J is TRBJ2-3; the match to TRBD2 covers 7 bases. CDR1 is GTSNPN and CDR2 is SVGIG in the germline V gene (reference sequence). V was clipped by 0 bases and J by 5 bases; unmatched bases: 8. This CDR3 is built from 15 residues.

The chain has TRBV7-2 and TRBJ2-3; TRBD1 agrees at 9 bases. Per the germline V gene, CDR1 is SGHTA and CDR2 is FQGNSA. The CDR3 covers 14 residues. V lost 4 bases to trimming and J lost 3 bases; unmatched junction nucleotides: 2. This CDR3 is CASSSGQGTDTQYF. Here the CDR3 DNA reads TGTGCCAGCAGCTCGGGACAGGGAACAGATACGCAGTATTTT.

This clone was detected only once. This chain joins TRBV3-1 (or the pseudogene TRBV3-2) and TRBJ1-2; TRBD1 matches 9 bases. V dropped 1 base and J dropped 1; count of bases not matched to a gene: 1. CDR3 length: 15 residues. Per germline, CDR1 LGHDT and CDR2 YNNKEL (reference sequence). CDR3 in DNA: TGTGCCAGCAGCCAAGGGACAGGGGATAACTATGGCTACACCTTC. Its translation is CASSQGTGDNYGYTF.

This chain connects TRBV13 to TRBJ2-1, with 8 bases matching TRBD2. The CDR3 has 16 residues. Germline CDR1 PRHDT, CDR2 FYEKMQ (reference sequence). V was clipped by 0 bases and J by 0 bases; unmatched bases: 1. The CDR3 region is CASSLGAGGSYNEQFF. The CDR3 DNA reads TGTGCCAGCAGCTTAGGGGCGGGGGGCTCCTACAATGAGCAGTTCTTC. The full variable domain, completed using reference TRBV13 and TRBJ2-1, is AAGVIQSPRHLIKEKRETATLKCYPIPRHDTVYWYQQGPGQDPQFLISFYEKMQSDKGSIPDRFSAQQFSDYHSELNMSSLELGDSALYFCASSLGAGGSYNEQFFGPGTRLTVL.

This chain links TRBV28 with TRBJ1-5; the match to TRBD1 covers 9 bases. The germline gives CDR1 MDHEN, CDR2 SYDVKM. Germline trimming cut 5 bases from V and 7 bases from J; bases unmatched to any gene: 9. The CDR3 covers 15 residues. The CDR3 coding sequence is TGTGCCAGCAGTAAGGGACAGGGAATGGGGCAGCCCCAGCATTTT. Translated, it gives CASSKGQGMGQPQHF. Looking up the rest from reference TRBV28 and TRBJ1-5 gives the full variable domain: DVKVTQSSRYLVKRTGEKVFLECVQDMDHENMFWYRQDPGLGLRLIYFSYDVKMKEKGDIPEGYSVSREKKERFSLILESASTNQTSMYLCASSKGQGMGQPQHFGDGTRLSIL.

The rearrangement links TRBV11-2 to TRBJ2-7; tentatively, D is TRBD1 or TRBD2 (5 bases each). Germline CDR1 reads SGHAT; CDR2 reads FQNNGV. CDR3 length: 14 residues. V lost 0 bases and J lost 3, with 9 bases in between. The CDR3 region is CASSLDRGRYEQYF. The CDR3 DNA reads TGTGCCAGCAGCTTAGATCGGGGCCGCTACGAGCAGTACTTC.

This chain links TRBV5-8 with TRBJ1-5, with a possible D match to TRBD1 (5 bases). The V and J ends lost 3 bases and 4 bases respectively, with 8 bases between them. Germline V gives CDR1 SGHTS, CDR2 YDEGEE. This CDR3 is 13 amino acids long. The CDR3 spells CASSSNRNQPQHF. CDR3 DNA sequence: TGTGCCAGCAGCTCGAACAGGAATCAGCCCCAGCATTTT.

The CDR3, as DNA: TGTGCCAGCAGCCCAGGGACTAGCGCTACGAACACCGGGGAGCTGTTTTTT. This translates into CASSPGTSATNTGELFF. The chain has TRBV7-9 and TRBJ2-2; 10 bases fit TRBD2. CDR1 SEHNR and CDR2 FQNEAQ come from the germline V gene (reference sequence). The CDR3 length is 17 residues. The V gene end was trimmed by 5 bases and the J gene end by 0 bases; junction bases not matched to a gene: 6.

This chain connects TRBV7-9 to TRBJ1-5; D unclear. Germline V gives CDR1 SEHNR, CDR2 FQNEAQ (reference sequence). The CDR3 runs 14 residues. V lost 2 bases, J lost 5 bases, and 10 bases lay in between. DNA of the CDR3: TGTGCCAGCAGCTTACCTAGTTACGATCAGCCCCAGCATTTT. Its translation: CASSLPSYDQPQHF.

The V and J genes are TRBV18 and TRBJ2-7; D call uncertain. The CDR3 runs 14 residues. CDR1 KGHSH and CDR2 LQKENI come from the germline V gene. V was pared by 0 bases and J by 1 base, with 7 bases between. The CDR3 region has the DNA TGTGCCAGCTCACCACCGGGTTTGTCCTACGAGCAGTACTTC. This codes for CASSPPGLSYEQYF.

The chain couples TRBV9 to TRBJ1-4; D may be TRBD1 (6 bases). V was pared by 3 bases and J by 1 base, with 16 bases between. Germline loops: CDR1 SGDLS, CDR2 YYNGEE. CDR3 size: 17 residues. The DNA of the CDR3 is TGTGCCAGCAGCGAGGGTTATAGGGACATAACTAATGAAAAACTGTTTTTT. It codes for CASSEGYRDITNEKLFF.

The chain recombines TRBV24-1 with TRBJ1-5; D ambiguous. Trimming shortened V by 4 bases and J by 2 bases, and 2 bases separated the two germline ends. CDR3 length: 12 amino acids. The germline V gene encodes CDR1 KGHDR and CDR2 SFDVKD. CDR3 nucleotides: TGTGCCACCAGTGACCGCAATCAGCCCCAGCATTTT. Translation gives CATSDRNQPQHF.

The V call is TRBV30, the J call TRBJ2-3, with TRBD2 matching over 10 bases. CDR3 size: 14 residues. Per the germline V gene, CDR1 is GTSNPN and CDR2 is SVGIG (reference sequence). V lost 6 bases, J lost 2 bases, and 5 bases stayed unmatched. This chain's CDR3 is CACTLAGATDTQYF. CDR3 DNA sequence: TGTGCCTGTACCCTAGCGGGGGCCACAGATACGCAGTATTTT.

This clone appeared a single time. The J gene is TRBJ1-1, the V gene TRBV28, with unresolved D. Germline V gene sequence: CDR1 MDHEN, CDR2 SYDVKM. V was clipped by 8 bases and J by 2 bases, with 6 bases between them. The CDR3 sequence is 11 residues long. The CDR3 is CASGVNTEAFF. As DNA, the CDR3 is TGTGCCAGCGGAGTCAACACTGAAGCTTTCTTT. The variable domain in full, completed from reference TRBV28 and TRBJ1-1, reads DVKVTQSSRYLVKRTGEKVFLECVQDMDHENMFWYRQDPGLGLRLIYFSYDVKMKEKGDIPEGYSVSREKKERFSLILESASTNQTSMYLCASGVNTEAFFGQGTRLTVV.

The chain is built from TRBV9 and TRBJ1-1; the D gene is possibly TRBD1 (5 bases). V lost 0 bases and J 4 bases, leaving 13 bases between the germline ends. The CDR3 extends over 15 amino acids. The V gene's germline CDR1 is SGDLS and CDR2 YYNGEE. CDR3 sequence: CASSVAGTLSTEAFF. CDR3 in DNA: TGTGCCAGCAGCGTAGCAGGGACCCTTAGCACTGAAGCTTTCTTT.

The chain is built from TRBV9 and TRBJ1-2; 10 nucleotides match TRBD1. V lost 4 bases and J lost 5; bases outside the gene matches: 8. Germline V gene data show CDR1 as SGDLS and CDR2 as YYNGEE. The CDR3 spans 15 residues. The CDR3 is CASSSGTGELYGYTF. DNA for the CDR3: TGTGCCAGCAGCTCTGGGACAGGGGAATTATATGGCTACACCTTC.

This clone was picked up a small number of times. The chain employs TRBV6-2 or TRBV6-3 and TRBJ2-5, with D perhaps matching TRBD1 (8 bases). This CDR3 spans 15 amino acids. Looked up from germline, CDR1 is MNHEY and CDR2 is SVGEGT. Trimming removed 6 bases from V and 2 bases from J, with 16 bases in between. The CDR3: CASSKGGTGQETQYF. CDR3 DNA sequence: TGTGCCAGCAGCAAGGGAGGGACAGGACAAGAGACCCAGTACTTC.

V gene TRBV12-3 or TRBV12-4 combines with J gene TRBJ1-5; no clear D. The CDR3 length is 12 residues. V lost 5 bases and J lost 15, with 17 bases in between. For the CDR3, the DNA is TGTGCCAGCAGTGCTCAAGGCCTGGCTCCGCATTTT. Amino acid sequence: CASSAQGLAPHF.

The J gene is TRBJ2-7, the V gene TRBV19; 7 positions agree with TRBD2. V was clipped by 6 bases and J by 3 bases; unmatched bases: 14. This CDR3 comprises 16 residues. Germline CDR1 is LNHDA and CDR2 is SQIVND (reference sequence). CDR3 DNA: TGTGCCAGTAGAACCGTTGGCGGGGGTGGAAGCTACGAGCAGTACTTC. This encodes CASRTVGGGGSYEQYF.

The rearrangement joins TRBV5-1 to TRBJ2-1; perhaps TRBD1 as D (5 bases). V lost 0 bases and J 5 bases, leaving 12 bases between the germline ends. CDR3 length equals 15 residues. Per germline, CDR1 SGHRS and CDR2 YFSETQ. In DNA form, the CDR3 reads TGCGCCAGCAGCTTGGAAGGGGCGCCTAACAATGAGCAGTTCTTC. Translating gives CASSLEGAPNNEQFF. Together with reference TRBV5-1 and TRBJ2-1, the CDR3 gives the full variable domain: KAGVTQTPRYLIKTRGQQVTLSCSPISGHRSVSWYQQTPGQGLQFLFEYFSETQRNKGNFPGRFSGRQFSNSRSEMNVSTLELGDSALYLCASSLEGAPNNEQFFGPGTRLTVL.

The chain recombines TRBV12-3 or TRBV12-4 with TRBJ1-2; perhaps TRBD1 as D (5 bases). The CDR3 has 11 residues. Between the trimmed V and J ends, which lost 2 bases and 9 bases, there was a span of 7 bases. This chain's CDR3 is CASSLQGRYTF. The CDR3 DNA sequence: TGTGCCAGCAGTTTACAGGGTCGCTACACCTTC.

The rearrangement links TRBV6-5 to TRBJ1-1; tentatively, D is TRBD1 (5 bases). The CDR3 runs to 14 residues. The V end was cut by 7 bases, the J end by 3 bases, with 15 bases between. From germline, CDR1 is MNHEY and CDR2 SVGAGI. This CDR3 reads CASTLAGPYTEAFF. Here the CDR3 DNA reads TGTGCCAGCACCTTGGCAGGGCCGTACACTGAAGCTTTCTTT.

The chain has TRBV30 and TRBJ2-7; maybe TRBD1 (5 bases). Trimming stripped 2 bases from V and 3 bases from J, with 11 bases between. The length of the CDR3 is 13 residues. The germline CDR1 and CDR2 sequences are GTSNPN and SVGIG (reference sequence). CDR3 in DNA: TGTGCCTGGAGTATGACAGTGATCTACGAGCAGTACTTC. Protein sequence: CAWSMTVIYEQYF.

The chain joins TRBV7-2 to TRBJ1-2, with D unclear. This CDR3 comprises 13 residues. From germline, CDR1 is SGHTA and CDR2 FQGNSA. Between the trimmed V and J ends, which lost 0 bases and 3 bases, there was a span of 5 bases. This CDR3 reads CASSLAGDYGYTF. The CDR3 DNA reads TGTGCCAGCAGCTTAGCGGGTGACTATGGCTACACCTTC.

The chain recombines TRBV18 with TRBJ1-6, with D possibly being TRBD1 (5 bases). Germline loops: CDR1 KGHSH, CDR2 LQKENI. With 4 bases removed from V and 4 bases from J, the gap between germline ends came to 11 bases. The CDR3 sequence is 15 residues long. The CDR3 DNA is TGTGCCAGCTCACGGGGGGAGGGATATAATTCACCCCTCCACTTT. This codes for CASSRGEGYNSPLHF.

Concerning this clone itself: The junction shows a germline mismatch at one end, possibly a read error. The chain combines TRBV28 with TRBJ2-7; D might be TRBD1 (6 bases). CDR1 and CDR2 from the germline V gene are MDHEN and SYDVKM. CDR3 length: 11 amino acids. The CDR3 spells CASSLGQGLNF. The DNA for the CDR3 is TGTGCCAGCAGTTTAGGGCAGGGGTTGAACTTC.

The chain is built from TRBV9 and TRBJ2-5; D assignment may be TRBD1 or TRBD2 (7 bases each). Germline V gene data show CDR1 as SGDLS and CDR2 as YYNGEE. V dropped 5 bases and J dropped 5 bases, with 16 bases sitting between them. The CDR3 is 14 amino acids. CDR3 bases: TGTGCCAGCAGTACCAGGGGGGGCGTGGAGACCCAGTACTTC. It specifies CASSTRGGVETQYF.